This entry lists 12 T cell receptor beta chains sequenced from one sample in a study of T cells in women clearing cervical HPV infection. Data came from immunoSEQ multiplex PCR; TCRdb stores just in-frame clones and leaves some out. The table for this sample gives under 50,000 clones. Sequenced sample: blood buffy coat. The receptors stem from a woman aged 18 to 69 with a cervical HPV16 infection that either progressed to CIN3+ or cleared (not recorded which).

In regard to this clone: The missing CDR3 end, 3 residues past where the read stops, is filled in from the germline J gene. The chain employs TRBV13 and TRBJ2-7; D is ambiguous. This CDR3 is 15 amino acids long. The V and J ends lost 4 bases and 2 bases respectively, with 15 bases between them. The germline gives CDR1 PRHDT, CDR2 FYEKMQ (reference sequence). CDR3 protein: CASSCVFSRAYEQYF. Partial CDR3 DNA: TGTGCCAGCAGCTGCGTGTTCAGTAGGGCCTACGAG. Variable domain in full (rest from reference TRBV13 and TRBJ2-7): AAGVIQSPRHLIKEKRETATLKCYPIPRHDTVYWYQQGPGQDPQFLISFYEKMQSDKGSIPDRFSAQQFSDYHSELNMSSLELGDSALYFCASSCVFSRAYEQYFGPGTRLTVT.

On this clone itself: Sequencing ends 3 residues short of the CDR3 end; the germline J gene provides the rest. V usage is TRBV5-1 and J usage is TRBJ2-1; D unclear. This CDR3 comprises 13 residues. Germline-derived CDR1 and CDR2 are SGHRS and YFSETQ. The V end was cut by 4 bases, the J end by 0 bases, with 5 bases between. CDR3 DNA (partial): TGCGCCAGCAGCCCCGGCTCCTACAATGAG. This sequence encodes CASSPGSYNE. The whole CDR3 reads CASSPGSYNEQFF.

As for this clone: The read comes to an end 3 residues before the CDR3 does, leaving the germline J gene to fill in the end. J is TRBJ1-6 and V is TRBV7-9; D is possibly TRBD1 (5 bases). This CDR3 is built from 15 residues. Trimming removed 0 bases from V and 7 bases from J, with 10 bases in between. Germline V lookup: CDR1 SEHNR, CDR2 FQNEAQ (reference sequence). The covered CDR3 bases are TGTGCCAGCAGCTTAGCCGGGACTGCGAATTCACCC. Its protein is CASSLAGTANSP. The whole CDR3 is CASSLAGTANSPLHF. The full variable domain, in which reference TRBV7-9 and TRBJ1-6 provide the parts outside the CDR3, is DTGVSQNPRHKITKRGQNVTFRCDPISEHNRLYWYRQTLGQGPEFLTYFQNEAQLEKSRLLSDRFSAERPKGSFSTLEIQRTEQGDSAMYLCASSLAGTANSPLHFGNGTRLTVT.

As regards this clone: The read is 3 residues too short to cover the CDR3 end, so that end is filled in from the germline J gene. The V and J genes are TRBV20-1 and TRBJ1-1; 8 positions agree with TRBD1. Germline CDR1 is DFQATT and CDR2 is SNEGSKA (reference sequence). This CDR3 is 13 amino acids long. With 4 bases clipped from V and 2 bases from J, the junction kept 3 bases outside the gene matches. The DNA read from the CDR3 is TGCAGTGCTACAGGGGGCGCCAACACTGAA. Its translation: CSATGGANTE. In full, the CDR3 reads CSATGGANTEAFF.

As regards this clone: Read sequence stops 3 residues before the CDR3 end, and the germline J gene provides the missing end. This chain links TRBV6-4 with TRBJ2-7; weak D call: TRBD1 (6 bases). V gave up 2 bases and J gave up 6 bases, with 23 bases separating them. Germline V lookup: CDR1 MRHNA, CDR2 SNTAGT. This CDR3 is built from 17 residues. CDR3: CASSDPSLLKGVGEQYF. Partial CDR3 DNA: TGTGCCAGCAGTGACCCCAGCCTACTTAAGGGGGTCGGCGAG.

Worth noting for this clone: The read finishes 3 residues shy of the CDR3 end, and the germline J gene is used to complete it. The chain joins TRBV30 to TRBJ2-7; D call uncertain. Germline-derived CDR1 and CDR2 are GTSNPN and SVGIG (reference sequence). Trimming took off 2 bases at V and 4 bases at J, with 12 bases between the two ends. There are 13 residues in the CDR3. CDR3 sequence: CAWSPDGPYEQYF. The covered CDR3 bases are TGTGCCTGGAGTCCAGATGGCCCATACGAG.

For this clone: Read data end 3 residues before the CDR3 end; the end is taken from the germline J gene. The V gene is TRBV19, the J gene TRBJ1-4; weak D call: TRBD1 (5 bases). The CDR3 length is 16 residues. Germline V gene data show CDR1 as LNHDA and CDR2 as SQIVND (reference sequence). The CDR3: CASSIWGGSGANVLFF. The DNA read from the CDR3 is TGTGCCAGTAGTATCTGGGGTGGGTCTGGGGCCAACGTA. Full variable domain (outside the CDR3, taken from reference TRBV19 and TRBJ1-4): DGGITQSPKYLFRKEGQNVTLSCEQNLNHDAMYWYRQDPGQGLRLIYYSQIVNDFQKGDIAEGYSVSREKKESFPLTVTSAQKNPTAFYLCASSIWGGSGANVLFFGSGTQLSVL.

Concerning this clone itself: The CDR3 end falls 3 residues outside the read, so it is completed with the germline J gene. V and J are TRBV30 and TRBJ2-6, with 9 bases lining up with TRBD1. Trimming at V came to 5 bases and at J to 0 bases, leaving 17 bases not matched to a gene. The CDR3 is 20 residues long. Germline CDR1 is GTSNPN and CDR2 is SVGIG (reference sequence). CDR3 protein: CAWETGGPYPEISGANVLTF. The CDR3 DNA, read in part, is TGTGCCTGGGAAACAGGGGGCCCCTACCCTGAGATCTCTGGGGCCAACGTC.

With regard to this clone: The CDR3 is cut off 3 residues early in the read; its end comes from the germline J gene. This rearrangement joins TRBV20-1 to TRBJ2-3; 8 bases map to TRBD2. CDR3 length equals 14 residues. Germline V CDR1 and CDR2: DFQATT, SNEGSKA (reference sequence). V was clipped by 2 bases and J by 2 bases; unmatched bases: 3. The CDR3 sequence: CSARLAGNTDTQYF. The part of the CDR3 DNA that was read is TGCAGTGCTAGATTAGCGGGGAACACAGATACG.

Remarks on this clone: The CDR3 goes on 3 residues after the read ends, and that part is filled in from the germline J gene. This chain connects TRBV18 to TRBJ2-1, with TRBD2 identical over 9 bases. V lost 3 bases and J lost 2; bases outside the gene matches: 8. The CDR3 extends over 17 amino acids. The germline V gene encodes CDR1 KGHSH and CDR2 LQKENI. Incomplete CDR3 DNA: TGTGCCAGCTCACCGAACCCTAGCGGGGATACCTACAATGAG. Its protein is CASSPNPSGDTYNE. The full CDR3 sequence reads CASSPNPSGDTYNEQFF.

As concerns this clone: From the germline J gene comes the end of the CDR3, since the read stops 3 residues before it. J is TRBJ2-3 and V is TRBV30; TRBD2 matches 10 bases. Germline lookup yields CDR1 GTSNPN and CDR2 SVGIG (reference sequence). The CDR3 runs 14 residues. The CDR3 bases that were read are TGTGCCTGGCGGGCTAGCGGGGGCCCGGAGACG. Translated: CAWRASGGPET. The CDR3 in full is CAWRASGGPETQYF.

On this clone itself: The CDR3 end falls 3 residues outside the read, so it is completed with the germline J gene. This rearrangement joins TRBV19 to TRBJ1-2; D unclear. The CDR3 totals 13 residues. Trimming took off 3 bases at V and 3 bases at J, with 8 bases between the two ends. Per the germline V gene, CDR1 is LNHDA and CDR2 is SQIVND (reference sequence). CDR3 residues: CASSIFQDYGYTF. The CDR3 bases that were read are TGTGCCAGTAGTATTTTTCAGGACTATGGC. The whole variable domain, filled in from reference TRBV19 and TRBJ1-2, reads DGGITQSPKYLFRKEGQNVTLSCEQNLNHDAMYWYRQDPGQGLRLIYYSQIVNDFQKGDIAEGYSVSREKKESFPLTVTSAQKNPTAFYLCASSIFQDYGYTFGSGTRLTVV.